This T cell receptor (beta chain) was retrieved from a study of human T cells and chemical hapten exposure. One entry per CDR3 protein results from TCRdb running MiXCR on the RACE reads. The data contain more than 95,000 distinct CDR3 sequences, roughly 27% of them seen just once; the ten biggest clones take up 9% to 12%. There are a few counts of this clonotype. Sample time point: patch test 3, about 24 weeks after DPC sensitization. The treatment here: therapeutic diphenylcyclopropenone sensitization with weekly scalp DPC. The sequences come from whole blood, collected in connection with sensitization to the hapten diphenylcyclopropenone (DPC). The TCR sequence derives from a man in his forties with alopecia areata. Some clones in this sample may be carry-over from other donors' samples.

Here the CDR3 reads CASSPRLQGLSPLHF. CDR3 DNA sequence: TGTGCCAGCTCACCACGTCTACAGGGACTTTCACCCCTCCACTTT. This chain connects TRBV18 to TRBJ1-6; tentative D call: TRBD1 (6 bases). V lost 1 base, J lost 9 bases, and 13 bases lay in between. Germline CDR1 reads KGHSH; CDR2 reads LQKENI. The CDR3 is 15 residues long.